The 20 T cell receptor beta chains in this list originate from one sample, sequenced in a study of graft-versus-host responses after intestinal transplantation (dated by TCRdb to the early 2020s). The library was prepared using the immunoSEQ multiplex PCR assay. TCRdb re-hosts the immuneACCESS table, in-frame sequences only. Its copies lack some clones; in the studies checked, an unresolved V gene accounts for under half of them, and the cause for the rest is not known. The sample table lists about 9,600 clones, roughly 95% of them with a count of one. The top ten hold more than 15% of the sample. The material was bone marrow, obtained 521 days after intestinal transplantation. The receptors stem from a human patient who received an intestinal transplant, so some T cells may come from the graft donor.

By its share, this clone is large. CDR3 loop: CAWTRDRGPGNTIYF. CDR3 in DNA: TGTGCCTGGACTCGGGACAGGGGCCCGGGAAACACCATATATTTT. This chain joins TRBV30 and TRBJ1-3, with TRBD1 identical over 10 bases. V shed 4 bases, J shed 4 bases, and the junction held 7 bases outside the gene matches. Germline-derived CDR1 and CDR2 are GTSNPN and SVGIG (reference sequence). The CDR3 covers 15 residues.

This chain connects TRBV21-1 to TRBJ1-2; the table names TRBD1, a call not compared with the DNA. TRBV21-1 is noted as a pseudogene. The CDR3 is made up of 14 amino acids. The CDR3 here is CASSKKKEQGGYTF. CDR3 in DNA: TGTGCCAGCAGCAAAAAGAAAGAGCAGGGTGGCTACACCTTC.

The chain combines TRBV20-1 with TRBJ2-7; D gene uncertain. The V gene lost 7 bases and the J gene lost 1 base, with 8 bases spanning the gap. The germline gives CDR1 DFQATT, CDR2 SNEGSKA (reference sequence). This CDR3 has 11 residues. The CDR3 here is CSGRTSYEQYF. In nucleotides, the CDR3 is TGCAGTGGCAGAACATCCTACGAGCAGTACTTC.

The J gene is TRBJ2-7, the V gene TRBV25-1, with 8 bases fitting TRBD1. Trimming at V came to 4 bases and at J to 0 bases, leaving 5 bases not matched to a gene. CDR1 and CDR2 from the germline V gene are MGHDK and SYGVNS. This CDR3 contains 15 residues. CDR3 protein: CASSGGQEASYEQYF. The CDR3 DNA follows: TGTGCCAGCAGTGGGGGACAGGAGGCCTCCTACGAGCAGTACTTC.

The chain links TRBV4-3 to TRBJ2-7; D unclear. Trimming took off 0 bases at V and 4 bases at J, with 13 bases between the two ends. The CDR3 sequence is 15 residues long. Germline-derived CDR1 and CDR2 are LGHNA and YSLEER. In DNA, the CDR3 is TGCGCCAGCAGCCAAGAATATAGGATGCGATACGAGCAGTACTTC. It translates to CASSQEYRMRYEQYF.

The V and J genes are TRBV6-5 and TRBJ1-3, with D perhaps matching TRBD1 (5 bases). V gave up 2 bases and J gave up 2 bases, with 10 bases separating them. CDR1 and CDR2 (germline): MNHEY, SVGAGI. The CDR3 is 15 amino acids. As DNA, the CDR3 is TGTGCCAGCAGTTACAGGGGTAGGGCTGGAAACACCATATATTTT. It yields the protein CASSYRGRAGNTIYF.

Regarding this clone: One end of the junction does not line up with germline, which may come from a read error. The chain has TRBV5-4 and TRBJ1-4, with D tentatively TRBD1 (6 bases). CDR3 length: 15 amino acids. Germline values: CDR1 SGHNT, CDR2 YYREEE (reference sequence). The CDR3 loop is CASSPGTPPNEKLFF. CDR3 bases: TGCGCCAGCAGCCCCGGGACACCGCCTAATGAAAAACTGTTTTTT.

Here the CDR3 reads CASKILLGTGELFF. The CDR3 nucleotides are TGTGCCAGCAAGATATTACTCGGCACCGGGGAGCTGTTTTTT. The V call is TRBV13, the J call TRBJ2-2; D not certain. CDR1 is PRHDT, CDR2 FYEKMQ, per germline (reference sequence). V was pared by 7 bases and J by 4 bases, with 13 bases between. This CDR3 contains 14 residues.

The chain is built from TRBV19 and TRBJ1-4; 9 bases agree with TRBD1. There are 18 residues in the CDR3. Trimming at V came to 5 bases and at J to 6 bases, leaving 16 bases not matched to a gene. Germline V gene sequence: CDR1 LNHDA, CDR2 SQIVND (reference sequence). Written as DNA, the CDR3 is TGTGCCAGTAGTTCTACAAGAGGGCTACAGGGGGCGGATGAAAAACTGTTTTTT. Translated, it gives CASSSTRGLQGADEKLFF.

V is TRBV28 and J is TRBJ2-6, with D possibly TRBD1 on 5 matching bases. Looked up from germline, CDR1 is MDHEN and CDR2 is SYDVKM. This CDR3 spans 16 amino acids. V lost 3 bases and J 2 bases, leaving 11 bases between the germline ends. This CDR3 is CASSLGRGAGANVLTF. CDR3 DNA: TGTGCCAGCAGTTTGGGGCGAGGAGCTGGGGCCAACGTCCTGACTTTC.

The V and J genes are TRBV7-3 and TRBJ1-1, with D unclear. Germline V CDR1 and CDR2: SGHTA, FQGTGA. The V end was cut by 5 bases, the J end by 7 bases, with 14 bases between. The CDR3 extends over 13 amino acids. The CDR3 DNA reads as TGTGCCAGCAGCATAGGGTCAGGAGATGAAGCTTTCTTT. Translating gives CASSIGSGDEAFF.

The V and J genes are TRBV28 and TRBJ1-2; 7 bases are shared with TRBD1. The CDR3 is 17 amino acids. Trimming took 5 bases from V and 0 from J; bases not matched to a gene: 12. CDR1 and CDR2 from the germline V gene are MDHEN and SYDVKM. CDR3 loop: CASSRLPRDRANYGYTF. The CDR3 coding sequence is TGTGCCAGCAGTCGACTACCCCGGGACAGAGCTAACTATGGCTACACCTTC.

The V and J genes are TRBV4-3 and TRBJ2-3, with 7 nucleotides matching TRBD2. Germline V lookup: CDR1 LGHNA, CDR2 YSLEER. Trimming cost V 0 bases and J 6 bases; bases outside gene matches: 15. This CDR3 region has 18 residues. In nucleotides, the CDR3 is TGCGCCAGCAGCCAAGAAGGAGGCCAGGGTAGCGGGTTTGATACGCAGTATTTT. Its translation: CASSQEGGQGSGFDTQYF.

The V and J genes are TRBV11-3 and TRBJ2-7, with 8 nucleotides matching TRBD1. With 3 bases clipped from V and 1 base from J, the junction kept 2 bases outside the gene matches. The CDR3 runs to 14 residues. The germline V gene has CDR1 SGHNT and CDR2 YENEEA. The CDR3 DNA sequence: TGTGCCAGCAGCTTCGGGACAGGTTCCTACGAGCAGTACTTC. It codes for CASSFGTGSYEQYF.

V usage is TRBV9 and J usage is TRBJ1-5; D is undetermined. V lost 1 base, J lost 3 bases, and 5 bases lay in between. The CDR3 consists of 13 residues. CDR1 is SGDLS and CDR2 is YYNGEE in the germline V gene. The CDR3 here is CASSVRDNQPQHF. CDR3 in DNA: TGTGCCAGCAGCGTACGCGACAATCAGCCCCAGCATTTT.

The chain uses TRBV27 and TRBJ2-7; D may be TRBD2 (6 bases). Deletions cut 2 bases from V and 2 bases from J, with 7 bases between. The CDR3 totals 13 residues. Germline V gene sequence: CDR1 MNHEY, CDR2 SMNVEV (reference sequence). CDR3 bases: TGTGCCAGCAGTTTAGCGGGACCCTACGAGCAGTACTTC. Its translation: CASSLAGPYEQYF.

The chain carries TRBV2 and TRBJ2-5, with 12 bases matching TRBD2. With V trimmed by 7 bases and J by 4 bases, 4 bases remained unmatched. CDR1 is SNHLY and CDR2 is FYNNEI in the germline V gene. The CDR3 length is 14 residues. CDR3 DNA sequence: TGTGCCAGCATTCCGGGACTAGCGGGAGAGACCCAGTACTTC. Translated: CASIPGLAGETQYF.

The chain carries TRBV12-5 and TRBJ1-2; the match to TRBD1 covers 7 bases. This CDR3 has 15 residues. Germline CDR1 reads LGHNT; CDR2 reads FRNRAP. Losses at the gene ends were 5 bases for V and 8 bases for J; bases not matched to a gene: 14. CDR3 amino acids: CASGGSQPGQDGYTF. The CDR3 nucleotides are TGTGCTAGTGGTGGGAGTCAACCAGGACAGGACGGCTACACCTTC.

The genes are TRBV11-2 and TRBJ2-3, with 9 bases lining up with TRBD1. Germline V CDR1 and CDR2: SGHAT, FQNNGV. The J segment lost 1 base and the V segment lost 8 bases, leaving 7 bases of the junction unmatched. The length of the CDR3 is 15 residues. Here the CDR3 DNA reads TGTGCCAGCTACCCCCGGGACAGGGGCACAGATACGCAGTATTTT. Residues: CASYPRDRGTDTQYF.

The genes are TRBV27 and TRBJ1-2, with 9 nucleotides matching TRBD1. The CDR3 runs to 14 residues. V gave up 2 bases and J gave up 7 bases; unmatched junction bases: 5. Germline-derived CDR1 and CDR2 are MNHEY and SMNVEV (reference sequence). The DNA for the CDR3 is TGTGCCAGCAGTTTAGGAGGGACAGGGATTGGCTACACCTTC. Its translation is CASSLGGTGIGYTF.